The rows below give T cell receptor beta chains drawn from one sample of a study of shared clonotypes between healthy human individuals. Repertoires were generated with immunoSEQ multiplex PCR, while TCRdb's copy carries only in-frame clones and drops some. This table has roughly 490,000 clones, 70% to 80% appearing once. Sequencing was carried out using PBMCs. The receptor source for this set is a woman in her thirties or forties in good health. Some clones in this sample may be carry-over from other donors' samples. Each CDR3 is given with its conserved first and last residue. The D gene is left open where the match is weak. Not all rows give a size; the values are once, few, many and, for expanded clones, a class.

J gene | D gene | V gene | clone size | CDR3 DNA | CDR3 protein
TRBJ2-5 | . | TRBV18 | . | TGTGCCAGCTCACCATTGGGGCGCAACCAAGGGACCCAGTACTTC | CASSPLGRNQGTQYF
TRBJ2-1 | TRBD2 | TRBV4-2 | . | TGTGCCAGCAGCCAAGAACCCCCCAGCGGGGCTAGCTGGGATGAGCAGTTCTTC | CASSQEPPSGASWDEQFF
TRBJ2-2 | . | TRBV11-2 | . | TGTGCCAGCCAAAACGGGCCTAACACCGGGGAGCTGTTTTTT | CASQNGPNTGELFF
TRBJ1-6 | TRBD1 | TRBV28 | many | TGTGCCAGCAGTTCCCACCTCAGACGACAGGGTGGGAGTTCACCCCTCCACTTT | CASSSHLRRQGGSSPLHF
TRBJ1-2 | . | TRBV2 | . | TGTGCCAGCAGTGAAGATGGGCGGACCTTCTATGGCTACACCTTC | CASSEDGRTFYGYTF
TRBJ1-2 | . | TRBV6-4 | . | TGTGCCAGCAGTCCTAGGGGTTCATGGTATGGCTACACCTTC | CASSPRGSWYGYTF
TRBJ1-2 | . | TRBV28 | . | TGTGCCAGCAGTTACAGGGTCTATGGCTACACCTTC | CASSYRVYGYTF
TRBJ1-4 | TRBD1 | TRBV5-1 | . | TGCGCCAGCAGCTTGGGGACAGGCTATAATGAAAAACTGTTTTTT | CASSLGTGYNEKLFF
TRBJ2-7 | . | TRBV9 | . | TGTGCCAGCAGCGTAGGAGGGGCGCGCAGCGAGCAGTACTTC | CASSVGGARSEQYF
TRBJ1-5 | TRBD1 | TRBV19 | . | TGTGCCAGTAGTCTCGGACAGGGGGGCAATCAGCCCCAGCATTTT | CASSLGQGGNQPQHF
TRBJ2-3 | . | TRBV7-2 | . | TGTGCCAGCAGCTTATCTGCGGGGACAGATACGCAGTATTTT | CASSLSAGTDTQYF
TRBJ2-5 | . | TRBV18 | . | TGTGCCAGCTCACCACCCTGGGACCCGCAAGGAGAGACCCAGTACTTC | CASSPPWDPQGETQYF
TRBJ2-3 | . | TRBV9 | . | TGTGCCAGCAGCGTAGTAAGTACAGATACGCAGTATTTT | CASSVVSTDTQYF
TRBJ2-7 | . | TRBV13 | . | TGTGCCAGCAGCTTATGGTCCTACGAGCAGTACTTC | CASSLWSYEQYF
TRBJ2-1 | . | TRBV4-2 | . | TGTGCCAGCACTCCCGGGGCAGGGTCTTATGAGCAGTTCTTC | CASTPGAGSYEQFF
TRBJ2-5 | TRBD2 | TRBV11-2 | . | TGTGCCAGCAGGGGACTAGCGAATGGGGAGACCCAGTACTTC | CASRGLANGETQYF
TRBJ1-2 | . | TRBV6-5 | . | TGTGCCAGCAGTTACGACAGTTTTAACTATGGCTACACCTTC | CASSYDSFNYGYTF
TRBJ2-7 | . | TRBV7-8 | . | TGTGCCAGCAGCTTAGTTTTGGAGCAGTACTTC | CASSLVLEQYF
TRBJ2-4 | . | TRBV28 | . | TGTGCCAGCAGTTTTTCAGGCCGGGCCAAAAACATTCAGTACTTC | CASSFSGRAKNIQYF
TRBJ1-2 | . | TRBV15 | . | TGTGCCACCAGCAGAGATAAGGCAGGTACCCATGGCTACACCTTC | CATSRDKAGTHGYTF
TRBJ1-2 | TRBD1 | TRBV28 | . | TGTGCCAGCAGTATCGGGACAGGGAGACCCAACTATGGCTACACCTTC | CASSIGTGRPNYGYTF
TRBJ2-7 | . | TRBV11-2 | . | TGTGCCAGCAGCTTAGAATCCCCAGGTTTTGGCTACGAGCAGTACTTC | CASSLESPGFGYEQYF
TRBJ2-3 | . | TRBV2 | . | TGTGCCAGCAGTGTAGCGTACTCCACAGATACGCAGTATTTT | CASSVAYSTDTQYF
TRBJ2-7 | . | TRBV18 | many | TGTGCCAGCTCACAGGAAGACGGATCCTACGAGCAGTACTTC | CASSQEDGSYEQYF
TRBJ1-2 | . | TRBV4-3 | . | TGCGCCAGCAGCCCCGACAGGAGGGAGGGCTACACCTTC | CASSPDRREGYTF
TRBJ1-1 | TRBD1 | TRBV5-1 | . | TGCGCCAGCAGCTTGGCCACAGGGACAGGGGGCAGTTCCCCATTCTTT | CASSLATGTGGSSPFF
TRBJ2-1 | TRBD2 | TRBV7-2 | once | TGTGCCAGCAGCACTTCGGGAGGGTTTTACAATGAGCAGTTCTTC | CASSTSGGFYNEQFF
TRBJ2-5 | . | TRBV4-2 | . | TGTGCCAGCAGCCAAGATCTAGCTTTGGAGACCCAGTACTTC | CASSQDLALETQYF
TRBJ1-4 | . | TRBV18 | . | TGTGCCAGCTCCCCCCTCCCGGGACGGACTAATGAAAAACTGTTTTTT | CASSPLPGRTNEKLFF
TRBJ2-5 | . | TRBV5-5 | few | TGTGCCAGCAGCTTGGGACAGCTGAATCAAGAGACCCAGTACTTC | CASSLGQLNQETQYF